The source of this T cell receptor beta chain is a study of identical twins. Study-level points and caveats: In cord blood, abundant beta clonotypes had fewer insertions; memory showed no trend. The study found excess low generation probability among twin-shared out-of-frame alpha sequences.

This CDR3 comprises 16 residues. Germline CDR1 ENHRY, CDR2 SYGVKD. A single record per CDR3 protein comes from TCRdb applying MiXCR to the 5' RACE reads. Of roughly 1,500,000 distinct CDR3 sequences listed, less than 40% are singletons. About this clonotype itself: Its antigen is still unknown.

The V gene is TRBV10-3, the J gene TRBJ2-1, with D maybe TRBD1 (5 bases). The J call may not be correct, given that the DNA end is closer to TRBJ2-7. The origin of this receptor is a newborn girl in good health. Material for sequencing was cord blood. Here the CDR3 DNA reads TGTGCCATCAGTGAGTATGTGCAGGGTCTCAACAATGAGCAGTACTTC. Translated: CAISEYVQGLNNEQYF.